The rows below give T cell receptor beta chains drawn from one sample of a study of regulatory and conventional T cells in breast cancer. TCRdb used MiXCR to reprocess the PCR reads, holding one entry per CDR3 protein. The table includes around 16,000 distinct CDR3 sequences, about 31% detected once. Sample: conventional T cells from blood. All receptors derive from a female donor in good health. The CDR3 runs from the conserved cysteine through the conserved F or W. The order of the fields is V gene, D gene, clone size, J gene, CDR3 DNA, CDR3 protein. D genes are given only for firm matches. The listing skips clone size in some rows; elsewhere it reads once, few, many or a size class.

v_gene: TRBV6-5
d_gene: -
abundance: -
j_gene: TRBJ2-3
CDR3nt: TGTGCCAGCAGTTACAATGCCAGGACAGATACGCAGTATTTT
CDR3aa: CASSYNARTDTQYF

v_gene: TRBV7-2
d_gene: TRBD2
abundance: -
j_gene: TRBJ2-1
CDR3nt: TGTGCCAGCGTGTCTAGCGGGGGGGTCGATGAGCAGTTCTTC
CDR3aa: CASVSSGGVDEQFF

v_gene: TRBV12-3/TRBV12-4
d_gene: -
abundance: -
j_gene: TRBJ2-1
CDR3nt: TGTGCCAGCAGTTTAGGGGGAAGCTCCTACAATGAGCAGTTCTTC
CDR3aa: CASSLGGSSYNEQFF

v_gene: TRBV7-8
d_gene: -
abundance: -
j_gene: TRBJ1-5
CDR3nt: TGTGCCAGCAGCCGGGGGTATAGCAATCAGCCCCAGCATTTT
CDR3aa: CASSRGYSNQPQHF

v_gene: TRBV27
d_gene: TRBD1
abundance: -
j_gene: TRBJ1-1
CDR3nt: TGTGCCAGCAGTGACAGGGGTTTTATTCAGGCTGAAGCTTTCTTT
CDR3aa: CASSDRGFIQAEAFF

v_gene: TRBV7-6
d_gene: TRBD1
abundance: many
j_gene: TRBJ1-1
CDR3nt: TGTGCCAGCAGCCCTGGACAGGACACTGAAGCTTTCTTT
CDR3aa: CASSPGQDTEAFF

v_gene: TRBV20-1
d_gene: TRBD2
abundance: medium-sized
j_gene: TRBJ2-1
CDR3nt: TGCAGTGCGAGAGGACTAGTAGAATACAATGAGCAGTTCTTC
CDR3aa: CSARGLVEYNEQFF

v_gene: TRBV7-2
d_gene: TRBD1
abundance: -
j_gene: TRBJ1-1
CDR3nt: TGTGCCAGCAGCCCTGGACAGGGAGGCGCTGAAGCTTTCTTT
CDR3aa: CASSPGQGGAEAFF

v_gene: TRBV12-3/TRBV12-4
d_gene: TRBD1
abundance: few
j_gene: TRBJ1-1
CDR3nt: TGTGCCAGCACCCAACATCGGGGACAGGGGTACACTGAAGCTTTCTTT
CDR3aa: CASTQHRGQGYTEAFF

v_gene: TRBV7-3
d_gene: -
abundance: -
j_gene: TRBJ1-2
CDR3nt: TGTGCCAGCAGCTTAAACGGGAACTATGGCTGCACCTTC
CDR3aa: CASSLNGNYGCTF

v_gene: TRBV12-3/TRBV12-4
d_gene: -
abundance: -
j_gene: TRBJ1-1
CDR3nt: TGTGCCAGCAACCGGGGGGACATCTTGAACACTGAAGCTTTCTTT
CDR3aa: CASNRGDILNTEAFF

v_gene: TRBV6-2/TRBV6-3
d_gene: TRBD2
abundance: -
j_gene: TRBJ2-7
CDR3nt: TGTGCCAGCAGTTACGGCGGGGGGGCCTGGGACGAGCAGTACTTC
CDR3aa: CASSYGGGAWDEQYF

v_gene: TRBV4-1
d_gene: TRBD1
abundance: few
j_gene: TRBJ2-7
CDR3nt: TGCGCCAGCAGCCTCCCAGGGGGAGCCGGGGACGAGCAGTACTTC
CDR3aa: CASSLPGGAGDEQYF

v_gene: TRBV12-3/TRBV12-4
d_gene: -
abundance: few
j_gene: TRBJ1-3
CDR3nt: TGTGCCAGCAGCTCGGGTGGCAGGAGCGCTGGAAACACCATATATTTT
CDR3aa: CASSSGGRSAGNTIYF

v_gene: TRBV12-3/TRBV12-4
d_gene: TRBD2
abundance: few
j_gene: TRBJ2-1
CDR3nt: TGTGCCAGCAGTTTAGTAAGACTAGCGGGAAACAATGAGCAGTTCTTC
CDR3aa: CASSLVRLAGNNEQFF

v_gene: TRBV7-2
d_gene: -
abundance: -
j_gene: TRBJ2-3
CDR3nt: TGTGCCAGCAGCTTAGTAGCGGAGCCTAGTGTAGATACGCAGTATTTT
CDR3aa: CASSLVAEPSVDTQYF

v_gene: TRBV7-9
d_gene: -
abundance: few
j_gene: TRBJ2-3
CDR3nt: TGTGCCAGCAGCTCCCCTAGTGGCGCAGAGGGCACAGATACGCAGTATTTT
CDR3aa: CASSSPSGAEGTDTQYF

v_gene: TRBV2
d_gene: -
abundance: many
j_gene: TRBJ2-4
CDR3nt: TGTGCCAGCAGTGAGGGACGGAAGAGAAAGTACTTC
CDR3aa: CASSEGRKRKYF

v_gene: TRBV7-9
d_gene: TRBD2
abundance: medium-sized
j_gene: TRBJ2-3
CDR3nt: TGTGCCAGCAGCTCAGGCGCGGTGCGGGGGATGGACGATACGCAGTATTTT
CDR3aa: CASSSGAVRGMDDTQYF

v_gene: TRBV3-1
d_gene: -
abundance: medium-sized
j_gene: TRBJ2-7
CDR3nt: TGTGCCAGCAGCCAGGCTGTGAGTAGGGGGTACGAGCAGTACTTC
CDR3aa: CASSQAVSRGYEQYF

v_gene: TRBV6-2/TRBV6-3
d_gene: TRBD1
abundance: once
j_gene: TRBJ2-1
CDR3nt: TGTGCCAGCACCGACAGGGAGTTCGACAATGAGCAGTTCTTC
CDR3aa: CASTDREFDNEQFF

v_gene: TRBV7-9
d_gene: -
abundance: -
j_gene: TRBJ2-3
CDR3nt: TGTGCCAGCAGCTTAGGTTCGGGCGGGAGCACAGATACGCAGTATTTT
CDR3aa: CASSLGSGGSTDTQYF

v_gene: TRBV7-9
d_gene: -
abundance: few
j_gene: TRBJ1-6
CDR3nt: TGTGCCAGCAGCTCTACTAAAGCCTGGTATAATTCACCCCTCCACTTT
CDR3aa: CASSSTKAWYNSPLHF

v_gene: TRBV4-1
d_gene: -
abundance: -
j_gene: TRBJ1-5
CDR3nt: TGCGCCAGCAGCCAAGAACCACAGAACAATCAGCCCCAGCATTTT
CDR3aa: CASSQEPQNNQPQHF

v_gene: TRBV6-2/TRBV6-3
d_gene: -
abundance: few
j_gene: TRBJ2-1
CDR3nt: TGTGCCAGCAGGCAGGGGCACAATGAGCAGTTCTTC
CDR3aa: CASRQGHNEQFF

v_gene: TRBV5-1
d_gene: -
abundance: few
j_gene: TRBJ2-3
CDR3nt: TGCGCCAGCAGCTTGTTGCACGCTGATACGCAGTATTTT
CDR3aa: CASSLLHADTQYF

v_gene: TRBV20-1
d_gene: -
abundance: many
j_gene: TRBJ1-1
CDR3nt: TGCAGTGCGACACAGGGAACGTTTGACGAAGCTTTCTTT
CDR3aa: CSATQGTFDEAFF

v_gene: TRBV7-9
d_gene: TRBD1
abundance: few
j_gene: TRBJ2-3
CDR3nt: TGTGCCAGCAGCTCCACATCCGGGACAGGTCAAGATACGCAGTATTTT
CDR3aa: CASSSTSGTGQDTQYF

v_gene: TRBV7-6
d_gene: -
abundance: few
j_gene: TRBJ2-3
CDR3nt: TGTGCCAGCAGCACCTACACAGATACGCAGTATTTT
CDR3aa: CASSTYTDTQYF

v_gene: TRBV20-1
d_gene: TRBD1
abundance: -
j_gene: TRBJ2-7
CDR3nt: TGCAGTGCTGGCCTGGGGACAGGGTTGGAGTACGAGCAGTACTTC
CDR3aa: CSAGLGTGLEYEQYF

v_gene: TRBV7-2
d_gene: TRBD1
abundance: -
j_gene: TRBJ2-5
CDR3nt: TGTGCCAGTACGCGACAGGGTAAAATACAGACCCAGTACTTC
CDR3aa: CASTRQGKIQTQYF

v_gene: TRBV11-2
d_gene: -
abundance: medium-sized
j_gene: TRBJ2-2
CDR3nt: TGTGCCAGCAGCTTAGAACTAGAAGTCGGGGAGCTGTTTTTT
CDR3aa: CASSLELEVGELFF

v_gene: TRBV5-1
d_gene: -
abundance: -
j_gene: TRBJ2-2
CDR3nt: TGCGCCAGCAGCTTGGGCGACGGCGGGAACACCGGGGAGCTGTTTTTT
CDR3aa: CASSLGDGGNTGELFF

v_gene: TRBV4-1
d_gene: TRBD1
abundance: few
j_gene: TRBJ1-2
CDR3nt: TGCGCCAGCAGCCAAGATGGACAGGGGGATGGCTACACCTTC
CDR3aa: CASSQDGQGDGYTF

v_gene: TRBV6-4
d_gene: -
abundance: -
j_gene: TRBJ2-6
CDR3nt: TGTGCCAGCAGTGACTCCTCCAGGTCCAGCGAGGCCAACGTCCTGACTTTC
CDR3aa: CASSDSSRSSEANVLTF

v_gene: TRBV29-1
d_gene: -
abundance: few
j_gene: TRBJ2-4
CDR3nt: TGCAGCGGTTCGGTAGGGGCCATTCAGTACTTC
CDR3aa: CSGSVGAIQYF

v_gene: TRBV12-3/TRBV12-4
d_gene: -
abundance: few
j_gene: TRBJ1-5
CDR3nt: TGTGCCAGCAGTTTTTCTGGGGGCAATCATCAGCCCCAGCATTTT
CDR3aa: CASSFSGGNHQPQHF

v_gene: TRBV10-3
d_gene: -
abundance: few
j_gene: TRBJ1-5
CDR3nt: TGTGCCATCAGCAGGGATGACAATCAGCCCCAGCATTTT
CDR3aa: CAISRDDNQPQHF

v_gene: TRBV6-2/TRBV6-3
d_gene: -
abundance: -
j_gene: TRBJ1-2
CDR3nt: TGTGCCAGCAGACTGCCCAGAGTCGGGGATGGCTACACCTTC
CDR3aa: CASRLPRVGDGYTF

v_gene: TRBV11-3
d_gene: -
abundance: few
j_gene: TRBJ2-2
CDR3nt: TGTGCCAGCAGCTCGCGGGAGAACACCGGGGAGCTGTTTTTT
CDR3aa: CASSSRENTGELFF

v_gene: TRBV12-3/TRBV12-4
d_gene: -
abundance: many
j_gene: TRBJ1-2
CDR3nt: TGTGCCAGCAGTTTAGACAGGCGGAACTATGGCTACACCTTC
CDR3aa: CASSLDRRNYGYTF

v_gene: TRBV7-3
d_gene: TRBD2
abundance: -
j_gene: TRBJ2-1
CDR3nt: TGTGCCAGCAGCTTAATGGGTCCGGGACTAGCGGGAGGGGGGAAGGAAGAGCAGTTCTTC
CDR3aa: CASSLMGPGLAGGGKEEQFF